This T cell receptor beta chain was identified during a study of blood T cells in healthy people across ages. A note on this clonotype: No antigen is known for it.

For the second PCR, which ran for roughly 6 to 12 cycles, a sample-barcoded 5' primer and a J-beta primer mix were used. From the 5' RACE reads, TCRdb called clonotypes with MiXCR, one entry per CDR3 protein. The sample consists of more than 650,000 distinct CDR3 sequences, over 20% of them appearing once. This CDR3 has 14 residues. Germline loops: CDR1 SQVTM, CDR2 ANQGSEA. Trimming removed 5 bases from V and 2 bases from J, with 13 bases in between. Study conclusions and caveats: Roughly linear declines in TCR beta diversity per million T cells occurred with age. No one knew whether donors had CMV, which possibly confounded expanded clonotype changes.

The chain uses TRBV29-1 and TRBJ2-1, with D perhaps matching TRBD1 (5 bases). The receptor's source is a man in his 70s in good health. The sample taken for sequencing was blood. The CDR3, as DNA: TGCAGCGTTAGGCAGGGATCAACCTACAATGAGCAGTTCTTC. It translates to CSVRQGSTYNEQFF.